The TCR beta chain described here comes from a study of post-analysis software for immune sequencing data. This clonotype showed up just a few times. Its antigen is unknown. Findings of the study overall: When patients were compared with controls, four or five TRBV segments were more frequent, TRBV5-6, TRBV5-1 and TRBV20-1 among them.

Researchers reported that TCR beta cDNA libraries carried unique molecular identifiers. The authors obtained 500,000 or so cDNA molecules from roughly 1 to 10 million T cells. One entry per CDR3 protein results from TCRdb running MiXCR on the PCR reads. Of some 450,000 distinct CDR3 sequences in the sample, roughly 45% were seen once. The V gene's germline CDR1 is SGDLS and CDR2 YYNGEE. The V and J ends lost 0 bases and 1 base respectively, with 3 bases between them. CDR3 length equals 13 residues. The V gene is TRBV9, the J gene TRBJ2-3; D is unclear. Sequencing was carried out using blood. The sequence was obtained from a girl aged 10 to 17 with multiple sclerosis. Here the CDR3 DNA reads TGTGCCAGCAGCGTAGACCGCACAGATACGCAGTATTTT. Translated: CASSVDRTDTQYF.